These 23 T cell receptor beta chains were sequenced from one sample in a study of OX40 agonist ivuxolimab in advanced cancers. Clones were sequenced by immunoSEQ multiplex PCR, and TCRdb holds only the in-frame ones, with some missing. The data show roughly 26,000 clones, about 87% seen once. Specimen: CD4+ or CD8+ T cells sorted from blood, collected in a trial of the OX40 agonist ivuxolimab. All receptors derive from an adult with an advanced solid tumor such as melanoma, head and neck, liver or kidney cancer.

The chain carries TRBV6-5 and TRBJ2-7; unclear D gene. CDR1 and CDR2 from the germline V gene are MNHEY and SVGAGI. V was trimmed by 0 bases and J by 0 bases, leaving 12 bases between them. This CDR3 has 16 amino acids. This CDR3 reads CASSYSSSRSSYEQYF. In DNA, the CDR3 is TGTGCCAGCAGTTACTCGAGCAGTCGAAGCTCCTACGAGCAGTACTTC.

Here the CDR3 DNA reads TGTGCCAGCAGCCCTGGGACAGGGGGGCCCTATGGCTACACCTTC. This translates into CASSPGTGGPYGYTF. This chain joins TRBV14 and TRBJ1-2, with 11 nucleotides matching TRBD1. This CDR3 is built from 15 residues. Losses at the gene ends were 4 bases for V and 4 bases for J; bases not matched to a gene: 5. CDR1 SGHDN and CDR2 FVKESK come from the germline V gene.

The J gene is TRBJ2-7, the V gene TRBV27; D unclear. V dropped 2 bases and J dropped 3 bases, with 14 bases sitting between them. CDR1 is MNHEY and CDR2 is SMNVEV in the germline V gene (reference sequence). The CDR3 covers 15 residues. CDR3 sequence: CASSLRATSHYEQYF. CDR3 nucleotides: TGTGCCAGCAGTTTAAGGGCAACCAGCCACTACGAGCAGTACTTC.

The chain has TRBV7-9 and TRBJ2-5, with D uncertain. The germline V gene has CDR1 SEHNR and CDR2 FQNEAQ (reference sequence). The CDR3 is made up of 12 amino acids. V lost 3 bases and J 5 bases, leaving 7 bases between the germline ends. Written as DNA, the CDR3 is TGTGCCAGCAGCTTGCCTTCGGAGACCCAGTACTTC. Residues: CASSLPSETQYF.

This chain uses TRBV19 with TRBJ2-1; D is tentatively TRBD1 or TRBD2 (5 bases each). In germline, CDR1 is LNHDA, CDR2 SQIVND (reference sequence). With 1 base removed from V and 0 bases from J, the gap between germline ends came to 10 bases. This CDR3 contains 16 residues. DNA for the CDR3: TGTGCCAGTAGTATAGGTTCAGGGAGCTCCTACAATGAGCAGTTCTTC. It yields the protein CASSIGSGSSYNEQFF.

The chain carries TRBV6-4 and TRBJ2-1; perhaps TRBD1 as D (6 bases). The length of the CDR3 is 12 residues. CDR1 and CDR2 from the germline V gene are MRHNA and SNTAGT. The germline V and J ends were trimmed by 8 bases and 4 bases, with 9 bases remaining between them. The CDR3 spells CASSDSYNEQFF. CDR3 in DNA: TGTGCCAGCTCGGACAGTTACAATGAGCAGTTCTTC.

This chain uses TRBV5-4 with TRBJ2-4; D possibly corresponds to TRBD2 (5 bases). Germline CDR1 is SGHNT and CDR2 is YYREEE (reference sequence). This CDR3 region has 13 residues. V was shortened by 6 bases and J by 2 bases, with 9 bases between the two germline ends. The CDR3 loop is CASIDYSKNIQYF. In DNA form, the CDR3 reads TGTGCCAGCATAGACTATTCCAAAAACATTCAGTACTTC.

This chain uses TRBV9 with TRBJ2-2; D is perhaps TRBD1 (6 bases). Germline lookup yields CDR1 SGDLS and CDR2 YYNGEE. The CDR3 covers 18 residues. V gave up 3 bases and J gave up 1 base, with 19 bases separating them. This CDR3 is CASSGTIFPGQNTGELFF. The CDR3 DNA reads as TGTGCCAGCAGCGGAACTATCTTCCCGGGACAGAACACCGGGGAGCTGTTTTTT.

This rearrangement joins TRBV9 to TRBJ2-1; D perhaps matches TRBD1 (5 bases). CDR1 is SGDLS and CDR2 is YYNGEE in the germline V gene. V shed 0 bases and J shed 4 bases, with 11 bases lying between them. The CDR3 sequence is 15 residues long. The CDR3 is CASSVGRAAYNEQFF. The CDR3 DNA is TGTGCCAGCAGCGTAGGCAGGGCGGCATACAATGAGCAGTTCTTC. The full variable domain, its missing parts supplied by reference TRBV9 and TRBJ2-1, is DSGVTQTPKHLITATGQRVTLRCSPRSGDLSVYWYQQSLDQGLQFLIQYYNGEERAKGNILERFSAQQFPDLHSELNLSSLELGDSALYFCASSVGRAAYNEQFFGPGTRLTVL.

The chain uses TRBV11-2 and TRBJ2-3; D tentatively reads TRBD1 or TRBD2 (5 bases each). CDR3 size: 14 residues. Trimming cost V 5 bases and J 5 bases, with 14 bases left between them. CDR1 SGHAT and CDR2 FQNNGV come from the germline V gene. Written as DNA, the CDR3 is TGTGCCAGCAGCCCTCGGGACGTCGAAGATACGCAGTATTTT. Protein: CASSPRDVEDTQYF.

This chain joins TRBV7-6 and TRBJ2-7; D gene uncertain. Deletions cut 4 bases from V and 5 bases from J, with 18 bases between. Germline V gene sequence: CDR1 SGHVS, CDR2 FNYEAQ. The CDR3 loop spans 15 amino acids. The CDR3 DNA reads TGTGCCAGCAGCTCTTTTCCGGGTCCCCCCAACGAGCAGTACTTC. Protein: CASSSFPGPPNEQYF.

The chain joins TRBV5-5 to TRBJ2-7; no clear D. The germline V gene has CDR1 SGHKS and CDR2 YYEKEE (reference sequence). CDR3 size: 12 residues. V was shortened by 4 bases and J by 5 bases, with 10 bases between the two germline ends. CDR3 region: CASSPTPHEQYF. Written as DNA, the CDR3 is TGTGCCAGCAGCCCCACTCCCCACGAGCAGTACTTC.

The chain carries TRBV10-3 and TRBJ2-5; D not certain. Germline-derived CDR1 and CDR2 are ENHRY and SYGVKD. Trimming removed 3 bases from V and 3 bases from J, with 8 bases in between. CDR3 length equals 13 residues. CDR3 in DNA: TGTGCCATCAGTGATGAACTTAAAGAGACCCAGTACTTC. Its translation: CAISDELKETQYF.

This clone is a singleton in its sample. The rearrangement uses TRBV6-1 and TRBJ2-3; TRBD1 agrees at 9 bases. V was pared by 6 bases and J by 1 base, with 5 bases of the junction left unmatched. In germline, CDR1 is MNHNS, CDR2 SASEGT. The CDR3 runs to 15 residues. As DNA, the CDR3 is TGTGCCAGCAGAGGTAGGACAGGGGGCACAGATACGCAGTATTTT. Translated: CASRGRTGGTDTQYF.

The chain links TRBV19 to TRBJ2-1, with D hard to call. The CDR3 spans 12 residues. Per the germline V gene, CDR1 is LNHDA and CDR2 is SQIVND (reference sequence). Trimming left V 2 bases short and J 6 bases short, with 5 bases between. CDR3 amino acids: CASSIYANEQFF. The CDR3 DNA sequence: TGTGCCAGTAGTATATACGCCAATGAGCAGTTCTTC.

This chain joins TRBV19 and TRBJ2-2; possibly TRBD2 for D (5 bases). The CDR3 loop spans 15 amino acids. V gave up 1 base and J gave up 5 bases, with 11 bases separating them. Germline values: CDR1 LNHDA, CDR2 SQIVND (reference sequence). The CDR3 coding sequence is TGTGCCAGTAGTATAGTCGGGGTTAAAACCGGGGAGCTGTTTTTT. This encodes CASSIVGVKTGELFF. The full variable domain, completed using reference TRBV19 and TRBJ2-2, is DGGITQSPKYLFRKEGQNVTLSCEQNLNHDAMYWYRQDPGQGLRLIYYSQIVNDFQKGDIAEGYSVSREKKESFPLTVTSAQKNPTAFYLCASSIVGVKTGELFFGEGSRLTVL.

This chain connects TRBV10-2 to TRBJ2-7; D gene ambiguous. CDR1 and CDR2 (germline): WSHSY, SAAADI. Trimming cost V 0 bases and J 6 bases, with 12 bases left between them. This CDR3 comprises 14 residues. Here the CDR3 reads CASSESGPGFEQYF. CDR3 nucleotide sequence: TGCGCCAGCAGTGAGTCGGGCCCGGGCTTCGAGCAGTACTTC.

The chain carries TRBV5-4 and TRBJ2-3; 12 bases fit TRBD2. The CDR3 length is 18 residues. In germline, CDR1 is SGHNT, CDR2 YYREEE (reference sequence). V lost 2 bases, J lost 1 base, and 8 bases stayed unmatched. The CDR3 here is CASSFPPTSGGRTDTQYF. The DNA of the CDR3 is TGTGCCAGCAGCTTCCCTCCGACTAGCGGGGGCCGCACAGATACGCAGTATTTT.

The V and J genes are TRBV14 and TRBJ1-2; unclear D gene. CDR3 length: 14 amino acids. CDR1 is SGHDN and CDR2 is FVKESK in the germline V gene. Trimming left V 4 bases short and J 5 bases short, with 14 bases between. CDR3 nucleotides: TGTGCCAGCAGCCCCGGGTCCTCCCTATATGGCTACACCTTC. It is translated as CASSPGSSLYGYTF. Drawing the rest from reference TRBV14 and TRBJ1-2, the complete variable domain is EAGVTQFPSHSVIEKGQTVTLRCDPISGHDNLYWYRRVMGKEIKFLLHFVKESKQDESGMPNNRFLAERTGGTYSTLKVQPAELEDSGVYFCASSPGSSLYGYTFGSGTRLTVV.

The chain links TRBV5-5 to TRBJ2-5, with 9 bases aligning to TRBD1. The CDR3 is 15 residues long. J gave up 4 bases and V 4 bases, and 8 bases lay outside the gene matches. Germline CDR1 is SGHKS and CDR2 is YYEKEE (reference sequence). CDR3 amino acids: CASSLLGQGTETQYF. DNA for the CDR3: TGTGCCAGCAGCCTCCTGGGACAGGGCACAGAGACCCAGTACTTC.

The chain joins TRBV9 to TRBJ1-2; D unclear. This CDR3 region has 14 residues. Germline V gene lookup returns CDR1 SGDLS and CDR2 YYNGEE. Deletions cut 3 bases from V and 4 bases from J, with 13 bases between. The CDR3 sequence: CASSEPTLTYGYTF. CDR3 in DNA: TGTGCCAGCAGCGAGCCCACCTTAACCTATGGCTACACCTTC. The full variable domain, in which reference TRBV9 and TRBJ1-2 provide the parts outside the CDR3, is DSGVTQTPKHLITATGQRVTLRCSPRSGDLSVYWYQQSLDQGLQFLIQYYNGEERAKGNILERFSAQQFPDLHSELNLSSLELGDSALYFCASSEPTLTYGYTFGSGTRLTVV.

J is TRBJ2-2 and V is TRBV15; D unresolved. The germline CDR1 and CDR2 sequences are LNHNV and YYDKDF (reference sequence). This CDR3 contains 15 residues. V was shortened by 0 bases and J by 6 bases, with 11 bases between the two germline ends. CDR3 nucleotide sequence: TGTGCCACCAGCAGAGATTTGGGGATGTCCGGGGAGCTGTTTTTT. Its protein is CATSRDLGMSGELFF.

The chain carries TRBV19 and TRBJ2-5; 10 positions match TRBD2. Germline trimming cut 9 bases from V and 5 bases from J; bases unmatched to any gene: 15. The germline V gene has CDR1 LNHDA and CDR2 SQIVND (reference sequence). The CDR3 has 16 residues. The CDR3 DNA follows: TGTGCCAGCTCCTCCTGGGAGCGGGGGGGCATTGAGACCCAGTACTTC. This sequence encodes CASSSWERGGIETQYF.